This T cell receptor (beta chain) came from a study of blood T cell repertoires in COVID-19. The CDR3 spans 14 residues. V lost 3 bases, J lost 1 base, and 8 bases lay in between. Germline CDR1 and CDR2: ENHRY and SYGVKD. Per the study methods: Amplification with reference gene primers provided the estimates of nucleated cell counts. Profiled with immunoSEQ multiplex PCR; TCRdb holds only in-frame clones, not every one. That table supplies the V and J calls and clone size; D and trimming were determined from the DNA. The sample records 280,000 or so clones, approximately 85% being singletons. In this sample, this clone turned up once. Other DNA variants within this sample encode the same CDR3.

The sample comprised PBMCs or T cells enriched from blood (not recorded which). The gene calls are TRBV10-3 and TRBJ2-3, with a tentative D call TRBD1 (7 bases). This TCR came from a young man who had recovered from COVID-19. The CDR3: CAISDRGGTDTQYF. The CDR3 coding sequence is TGTGCCATCAGTGACAGGGGGGGCACAGATACGCAGTATTTT.